This T cell receptor (beta chain) emerged from a study of cytomegalovirus exposure and HLA in healthy donors. Notes on the study in general: A list of roughly 160 TCR beta chains associated with cytomegalovirus was given. The TCR clusters that emerged in the first cohort tended, a later analysis found, to co-occur in the approximately 130 validation repertoires.

About this clone: Its matching antigen is unknown.

Measured with immunoSEQ multiplex PCR; TCRdb has only the in-frame clones, and not every one. The table has about 260,000 clones, roughly 87% seen once; the top ten hold approximately 3%. This clonotype was obtained from a woman aged 25 to 39 in good health and CMV-seronegative. The sequencing input was PBMCs.

In DNA form, the CDR3 reads TGTGCCAGCAGTGCGCCGGGACAGGGGAGCGTGGTGGCTTTCTTT. This codes for CASSAPGQGSVVAFF. The chain employs TRBV6-1 and TRBJ1-1; TRBD1 aligns across 10 bases. This CDR3 comprises 15 residues. V trimming: 4 bases; J trimming: 11 bases; junction bases outside the gene matches: 13. Germline-derived CDR1 and CDR2 are MNHNS and SASEGT.